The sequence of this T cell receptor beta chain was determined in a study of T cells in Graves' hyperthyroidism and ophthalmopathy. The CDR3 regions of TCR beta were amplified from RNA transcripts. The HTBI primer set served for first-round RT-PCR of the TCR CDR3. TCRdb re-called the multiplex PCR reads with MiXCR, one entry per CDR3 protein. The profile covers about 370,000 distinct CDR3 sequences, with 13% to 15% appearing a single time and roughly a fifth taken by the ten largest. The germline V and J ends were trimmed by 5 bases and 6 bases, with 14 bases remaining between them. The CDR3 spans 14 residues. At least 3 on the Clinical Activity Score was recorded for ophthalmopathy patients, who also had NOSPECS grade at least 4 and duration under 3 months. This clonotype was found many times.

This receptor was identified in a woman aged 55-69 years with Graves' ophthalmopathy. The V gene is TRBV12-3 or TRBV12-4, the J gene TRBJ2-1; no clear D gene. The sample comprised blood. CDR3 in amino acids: CASSPFLLINEQFF. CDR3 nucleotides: TGTGCCAGCAGTCCCTTCCTACTTATCAATGAGCAGTTCTTC.